The present T cell receptor (beta chain) was sequenced within a study of cytomegalovirus exposure and HLA in healthy donors. Study observations and caveats: Most CMV-associated TCR beta chains appeared HLA-restricted in a later analysis. Later analysis demonstrated an association between a missense DCLRE1C variant and TCR beta V- and J-gene trimming. When presence/absence was analysed, sequencing depth was taken to be roughly uniform across donors. Associated with HLA alleles at 0.05 false discovery rate in a later analysis were about 17,000 TCR beta sequences.

The germline V gene encodes CDR1 MNHEY and CDR2 SMNVEV (reference sequence). Trimming cost V 7 bases and J 9 bases; bases outside gene matches: 7. This CDR3 has 14 amino acids. 60 Vbeta and 13 Jbeta primers were used in PCR. Libraries were prepared by immunoSEQ multiplex PCR; TCRdb keeps only in-frame clonotypes and omits some of them. The sample data list about 160,000 clones. On this clone: What it binds is not known.

The receptor was derived from a woman aged 55-69 years in good health and CMV-seronegative. The chain links TRBV27 to TRBJ1-6; TRBD1 agrees at 9 bases. Sample: PBMCs. CDR3 sequence (DNA): TGTGCCAGCACCCAGACAGGGGGTGGTTCACCCCTCCACTTT. It is translated as CASTQTGGGSPLHF.